Listed below are T cell receptor beta chains from one sample, sequenced in a study of Graves' ophthalmopathy and Graves' hyperthyroidism. TCRdb redid the calling of the multiplex PCR reads with MiXCR, one entry per CDR3 protein. The sample yields 500,000 to 800,000 distinct CDR3 sequences, roughly 39% seen once. Sequenced material: peripheral blood. The source of these receptors is an adult man with Graves' ophthalmopathy. Each CDR3 is given with its conserved first and last residue. The D gene is left open where the match is weak. The size of a clone is reported for some rows only, either as once, few or many, or as a class for expanded clones.

-,TRBV7-3,TRBD1,TRBJ2-7,CASSQIGQGAREQYF,TGCGCCAGCAGCCAAATCGGACAGGGGGCTCGCGAGCAGTACTTC
many,TRBV6-5,-,TRBJ1-6,CASIKDAGDSPLHF,TGTGCCAGCATCAAGGACGCGGGAGATTCACCCCTCCACTTT
many,TRBV6-1,TRBD1,TRBJ1-2,CASSDRTGAAYGYTF,TGTGCCAGCAGTGACCGGACAGGTGCTGCCTATGGCTACACCTTC
many,TRBV5-1,TRBD1,TRBJ1-1,CASSWDRENTEAFF,TGCGCCAGCAGCTGGGACAGGGAGAACACTGAAGCTTTCTTT
-,TRBV19,-,TRBJ1-4,CASSIAVAPNEKLFF,TGTGCCAGTAGTATAGCCGTGGCACCTAATGAAAAACTGTTTTTT
-,TRBV4-2,-,TRBJ2-5,CASSQEAVRSSYQETQYF,TGTGCCAGCAGCCAAGAGGCAGTGCGGTCCTCGTACCAAGAGACCCAGTACTTC
-,TRBV10-3,TRBD1,TRBJ1-2,CAISSGTGHYGYTF,TGTGCCATCAGCAGCGGGACAGGCCACTATGGCTACACCTTC
-,TRBV29-1,-,TRBJ1-4,CSVEDRGSEKLFF,TGCAGCGTTGAAGATCGGGGAAGTGAAAAACTGTTTTTT
many,TRBV5-1,-,TRBJ2-2,CASSLAVVSGNTGELFF,TGCGCCAGCAGCTTGGCCGTAGTCAGCGGAAACACCGGGGAGCTGTTTTTT
-,TRBV12-3/TRBV12-4,TRBD1,TRBJ1-2,CASSQQGSTYGYTF,TGTGCCAGCAGCCAACAGGGGTCTACCTATGGCTACACCTTC
-,TRBV7-9,-,TRBJ1-4,CASSLDQGPNEKLFF,TGTGCCAGCAGCTTAGATCAGGGCCCTAATGAAAAACTGTTTTTT
few,TRBV4-1,-,TRBJ1-6,CASSQENSYNSPLHF,TGCGCCAGCAGCCAAGAAAACAGCTATAATTCACCCCTCCACTTT
many,TRBV20-1,-,TRBJ1-2,CSAQRPDQGGYGYTF,TGCAGTGCCCAGCGACCTGATCAAGGCGGCTATGGCTACACCTTC
few,TRBV27,-,TRBJ1-1,CASSESRTVQTGAFF,TGTGCCAGCAGTGAATCTCGGACAGTCCAAACTGGTGCTTTCTTT
many,TRBV9,-,TRBJ2-7,CASSVAASSYEQYF,TGTGCCAGCAGCGTAGCGGCCAGCTCCTACGAGCAGTACTTC
-,TRBV28,TRBD1,TRBJ2-5,CASSSPGQARAQYF,TGTGCCAGCAGTTCGCCGGGACAGGCAAGGGCCCAGTACTTC
few,TRBV5-4,TRBD2,TRBJ2-5,CASRNPSGGKTQYF,TGTGCCAGCAGAAATCCTAGCGGGGGCAAGACCCAGTACTTC
-,TRBV7-2,TRBD1,TRBJ1-4,CASSVGQGTSEKLFF,TGTGCCAGCAGCGTAGGACAGGGGACCTCTGAAAAACTGTTTTTT
once,TRBV15,TRBD1,TRBJ1-2,CATSRDGGQGHYGYTF,TGTGCCACCAGCAGAGATGGGGGACAGGGGCATTACGGCTACACCTTC
-,TRBV7-9,-,TRBJ1-4,CASSLGAWNEKLFF,TGTGCCAGCAGCTTAGGGGCTTGGAATGAAAAACTGTTTTTT
-,TRBV2,TRBD1,TRBJ1-5,CAAPGTGRNQPQHF,TGTGCAGCGCCCGGGACAGGAAGGAATCAGCCCCAGCATTTT
few,TRBV19,-,TRBJ1-2,CASTPSRGGGARGYTF,TGTGCCAGTACCCCATCCCGCGGGGGGGGTGCTCGGGGCTACACCTTC
-,TRBV10-3,-,TRBJ1-2,CAISESGGQYGYTF,TGTGCCATCAGTGAGTCGGGGGGCCAATATGGCTACACCTTC
many,TRBV7-9,TRBD1,TRBJ2-5,CASSLRADRGIETQYF,TGTGCCAGCAGTCTACGGGCGGACAGGGGGATAGAGACCCAGTACTTC
many,TRBV10-3,-,TRBJ1-6,CASSESRSSSYNSPLHF,TGTGCCAGCAGTGAGAGCAGGTCGAGCTCCTATAATTCACCCCTCCACTTT
many,TRBV7-9,-,TRBJ1-1,CASSLSSSGTEAFF,TGTGCCAGCAGCTTAAGTTCTTCGGGTACTGAAGCTTTCTTT
-,TRBV25-1,-,TRBJ2-1,CASSEYERYNEQFF,TGTGCCAGCAGTGAATATGAGAGGTACAATGAGCAGTTCTTC
few,TRBV12-3/TRBV12-4,-,TRBJ2-7,CASSWDSESSYEQYF,TGTGCCAGCAGTTGGGACTCTGAGAGCTCCTACGAGCAGTACTTC
-,TRBV12-3/TRBV12-4,TRBD2,TRBJ2-5,CASSFAGVHGETQYF,TGTGCCAGCAGTTTCGCGGGAGTCCACGGGGAGACCCAGTACTTC
once,TRBV5-6,TRBD1,TRBJ1-6,CASRIRDRNSPLHF,TGTGCCAGCAGAATCCGGGACAGAAATTCACCCCTCCACTTT
few,TRBV2,-,TRBJ1-6,CASSEERSYNSPLHF,TGTGCCAGCAGTGAGGAGCGGAGTTATAATTCACCCCTCCACTTT
-,TRBV10-3,-,TRBJ2-6,CAICSAEGTGANVLTF,TGTGCCATCTGTAGTGCGGAAGGGACTGGGGCCAACGTCCTGACTTTC
-,TRBV24-1,TRBD2,TRBJ2-1,CATSGRSGSRSYNEQFF,TGTGCCACCAGTGGTCGTAGCGGGAGCCGTTCCTACAATGAGCAGTTCTTC
many,TRBV10-3,-,TRBJ1-2,CASSLEGQGWSGYTF,TGTGCCAGCAGTTTGGAGGGGCAGGGTTGGAGTGGCTACACCTTC
-,TRBV2,TRBD1,TRBJ1-5,CASSPRQGNKPQHF,TGTGCCAGCTCACCTCGACAGGGAAACAAGCCCCAGCATTTT